This TCR beta chain was captured by sequencing in a study of regulatory T cells in long-lasting Graves disease. Described time point: newly diagnosed GD, antithyroid drugs for less than 3 months. From RNA extracted from PBMCs, the TCR library was made. Arm-PCR of CDR3 regions and iRepertoire HTBI primers were used to build TCR beta libraries. TCRdb analysed the multiplex PCR reads with MiXCR anew, one entry per CDR3 protein. Of 400,000 to 500,000 distinct CDR3 sequences in the sample, around 15% are singletons; the top ten hold about 23%. The data were also submitted as part of a second study, on T cells in Graves' hyperthyroidism and ophthalmopathy.

Sequenced here: peripheral blood mononuclear cells (PBMCs), sampled at new diagnosis, from a patient treated with antithyroid drugs. The sequence came from a young woman with Graves disease.

The CDR3 reads CATSQTANTGELFF. CDR3 sequence (DNA): TGTGCCACCAGTCAGACCGCGAACACCGGGGAGCTGTTTTTT. The chain has TRBV24-1 and TRBJ2-2, with D unresolved. With 6 bases removed from V and 0 bases from J, the gap between germline ends came to 7 bases. Germline V gene data show CDR1 as KGHDR and CDR2 as SFDVKD. The CDR3 contains 14 residues.